This T cell receptor (beta chain) was found in a study of blood T cell repertoires in COVID-19. Profiling relied on immunoSEQ multiplex PCR, and the TCRdb table lists in-frame clones only, not all of them. Altogether hundreds of thousands of clones are present, 80% to 90% being singletons, with the ten largest covering roughly 4%. The V gene lost 0 bases and the J gene lost 6 bases, with 9 bases spanning the gap. CDR3 length equals 14 residues. Germline V gives CDR1 SGHTA, CDR2 FQGNSA. This TCR derives from a woman aged 25 to 39 who had been exposed to COVID-19. The specimen was PBMCs or T cells enriched from blood (not recorded which). This chain joins TRBV7-2 and TRBJ2-1; perhaps TRBD2 as D (6 bases). The CDR3 DNA is TGTGCCAGCAGCTTAGCGGGGGGACTCAATGAGCAGTTCTTC. It translates to CASSLAGGLNEQFF.